The rows below give T cell receptor beta chains drawn from one sample of a study of blood T cells in healthy people across ages. TCRdb reprocessed the 5' RACE reads via MiXCR and lists one record per CDR3 protein. The sample has about 930,000 distinct CDR3 sequences, about 28% seen once. The sample was also linked to a second study, of T cells of mothers and their children.

Sequenced input: blood. The receptors were gathered from a woman in her thirties or forties in good health. Each CDR3 is given with its conserved first and last residue. The D gene is left open where the match is weak. Size values are once, few and many counts, or a class for expanded clones, and some rows have none.

D,J,size,V,CDR3,DNA
-,TRBJ1-1,-,TRBV12-3/TRBV12-4,CASSATTVETEAFF,TGTGCCAGCAGTGCAACGACAGTTGAAACTGAAGCTTTCTTT
TRBD1,TRBJ2-5,-,TRBV10-3,CAISDRDRGQETQYF,TGTGCCATCAGTGACCGGGACAGGGGTCAAGAGACCCAGTACTTC
-,TRBJ2-1,few,TRBV18,CASSPVTPGSEQFF,TGTGCCAGCTCACCCGTGACACCGGGGAGTGAGCAGTTCTTC
-,TRBJ1-1,once,TRBV3-1,CASSQEPRPNTEAFF,TGTGCCAGCAGCCAAGAGCCCAGACCGAACACTGAAGCTTTCTTT
-,TRBJ1-1,few,TRBV19,CASSGGLTEAFF,TGTGCCAGTAGTGGGGGGCTCACTGAAGCTTTCTTT
TRBD2,TRBJ2-5,-,TRBV5-1,CASSPGLAGGLIETQYF,TGCGCCAGCAGCCCAGGACTAGCGGGGGGGCTAATCGAGACCCAGTACTTC
-,TRBJ1-4,few,TRBV11-2,CASSLGQIEKLFF,TGTGCCAGCAGCTTAGGCCAGATTGAAAAACTGTTTTTT
TRBD2,TRBJ2-7,many,TRBV20-1,CSAPDGLAGRYEQYF,TGCAGTGCTCCAGATGGACTAGCGGGGCGCTACGAGCAGTACTTC
TRBD1,TRBJ1-2,many,TRBV15,CATSRDGQEANYGYTF,TGTGCCACCAGCAGAGACGGACAGGAGGCTAACTATGGCTACACCTTC
TRBD2,TRBJ2-1,-,TRBV7-2,CASTLRLAGDNEQFF,TGTGCCAGCACTCTAAGACTAGCGGGGGACAATGAGCAGTTCTTC
-,TRBJ2-3,-,TRBV29-1,CSVRGTVSTDTQYF,TGCAGCGTCCGCGGGACAGTAAGCACAGATACGCAGTATTTT
TRBD1,TRBJ2-3,few,TRBV28,CASSKGTTGADTQYF,TGTGCCAGCAGTAAGGGGACGACAGGGGCAGATACGCAGTATTTT
-,TRBJ2-7,-,TRBV30,CAWTGPYEQYF,TGTGCCTGGACGGGGCCCTACGAGCAGTACTTC
TRBD2,TRBJ2-7,many,TRBV12-3/TRBV12-4,CASSGGLGLGTYEQYF,TGTGCCAGCAGTGGGGGACTGGGACTAGGAACCTACGAGCAGTACTTC
TRBD2,TRBJ2-7,-,TRBV11-2,CASSMGGLAGGPPYSYEQYF,TGTGCCAGCAGCATGGGGGGACTAGCGGGGGGGCCTCCGTATTCCTACGAGCAGTACTTC
-,TRBJ2-1,-,TRBV6-6,CASKGVSSYNEQFF,TGTGCCAGCAAAGGGGTGAGCTCCTACAATGAGCAGTTCTTC
TRBD1,TRBJ1-2,few,TRBV7-2,CASSPLGGGTNYGYTF,TGTGCCAGCAGTCCACTGGGAGGGGGCACTAACTATGGCTACACCTTC
TRBD1,TRBJ1-5,-,TRBV29-1,CSVGVGTASNQPQHF,TGCAGCGTTGGGGTCGGGACAGCTAGCAATCAGCCCCAGCATTTT
-,TRBJ2-5,many,TRBV13,CASNGGTSETQYF,TGTGCCAGCAACGGTGGAACAAGCGAGACCCAGTACTTC
TRBD1,TRBJ2-1,-,TRBV4-2,CACSQVGTGAGNEQFF,TGTGCCTGCAGCCAAGTGGGGACAGGGGCCGGGAATGAGCAGTTCTTC
TRBD2,TRBJ2-5,-,TRBV20-1,CGTLAGGPAGEQYF,TGCGGCACTCTAGCGGGGGGACCCGCGGGGGAGCAGTACTTC
-,TRBJ1-2,-,TRBV10-3,CAISESGRELSGYTF,TGTGCCATCAGTGAGTCGGGCAGGGAATTGTCTGGCTACACCTTC
-,TRBJ2-7,many,TRBV12-3/TRBV12-4,CASSTDVSYEQYF,TGTGCCAGCAGCACCGACGTTTCCTACGAGCAGTACTTC
-,TRBJ2-5,-,TRBV2,CASSEMETQYF,TGTGCCAGCAGTGAGATGGAGACCCAGTACTTC
-,TRBJ1-1,-,TRBV29-1,CSVEDSSPEAFF,TGCAGCGTTGAAGATTCCAGCCCTGAAGCTTTCTTT
-,TRBJ2-7,-,TRBV5-4,CASQIRGGPHEQYF,TGTGCCAGCCAAATAAGGGGGGGCCCCCACGAGCAGTACTTC
TRBD1,TRBJ2-7,many,TRBV4-1,CASSQLWGQRASYEQYF,TGCGCCAGCAGCCAACTATGGGGACAGAGGGCCTCCTACGAGCAGTACTTC
TRBD1,TRBJ2-2,-,TRBV5-1,CASSTTGRNTGELFF,TGCGCCAGCAGCACGACAGGGCGGAACACCGGGGAGCTGTTTTTT
-,TRBJ2-1,many,TRBV4-3,CASSQDPRAIDEQFF,TGCGCCAGCAGCCAAGATCCCAGGGCAATAGATGAGCAGTTCTTC
TRBD1,TRBJ2-1,few,TRBV28,CAAKSAGQGSNEQFF,TGTGCCGCTAAGTCGGCGGGACAGGGGTCCAATGAGCAGTTCTTC
TRBD2,TRBJ2-1,few,TRBV10-3,CAIRTSGGYGYIEQFF,TGTGCCATCAGGACTAGCGGGGGGTATGGCTACATTGAGCAGTTCTTC
-,TRBJ2-4,many,TRBV20-1,CSAQGPPLVGNIQYF,TGCAGTGCCCAGGGACCGCCCCTTGTAGGAAACATTCAGTACTTC
-,TRBJ1-2,many,TRBV7-9,CASSSGALNHYGYTF,TGTGCCAGCAGCAGTGGGGCCCTTAATCACTATGGCTACACCTTC
TRBD2,TRBJ2-1,few,TRBV9,CASSALAGADNEQFF,TGTGCCAGCAGCGCTCTAGCGGGGGCCGACAATGAGCAGTTCTTC
-,TRBJ2-7,-,TRBV2,CASSVGGQGPYEQYF,TGTGCCAGCAGTGTCGGGGGGCAGGGACCCTACGAGCAGTACTTC
-,TRBJ2-7,-,TRBV3-1,CASSRHGVYEQYF,TGTGCCAGCAGCCGTCACGGTGTCTACGAGCAGTACTTC
-,TRBJ2-7,-,TRBV19,CASSIENRREQYF,TGTGCCAGTAGTATAGAGAACAGGCGGGAGCAGTACTTC
-,TRBJ2-1,-,TRBV29-1,CSGRGWGNEQFF,TGCAGCGGGCGAGGATGGGGAAATGAGCAGTTCTTC
-,TRBJ1-3,once,TRBV7-6,CASSSLGIGNTIYF,TGTGCCAGCAGCTCGCTAGGTATCGGAAACACCATATATTTT
-,TRBJ2-6,many,TRBV5-1,CASSLRADGANVLTF,TGCGCCAGCAGCTTAAGGGCCGACGGGGCCAACGTCCTGACTTTC
-,TRBJ1-1,-,TRBV28,CASSLFVGSETEAFF,TGTGCCAGCAGTTTATTTGTCGGTTCGGAGACTGAAGCTTTCTTT
TRBD1,TRBJ1-1,few,TRBV7-9,CASSSGQGATTEAFF,TGTGCCAGCAGCTCAGGACAGGGGGCGACCACTGAAGCTTTCTTT